These 5 T cell receptor beta chains were sequenced from one sample in a study of T cell repertoires in cytomegalovirus infection. TCRdb recomputed calls from the reads with MiXCR, one row per CDR3 protein. The sample holds some 700,000 distinct CDR3 sequences, less than 40% seen once. Sequencing was performed on PBMCs. Receptor source: a human donor in good health (CMV status not recorded). Some clones in this sample may be carry-over from other donors' samples.

In this sample, this clonotype turned up a few times. The chain uses TRBV6-5 and TRBJ1-1; D unresolved. Deletions cut 7 bases from V and 1 base from J, with 10 bases between. This CDR3 is 13 amino acids long. Germline V gene sequence: CDR1 MNHEY, CDR2 SVGAGI. In nucleotides, the CDR3 is TGTGCCAGCAAAAGAGGGCAGAACACTGAAGCTTTCTTT. As protein: CASKRGQNTEAFF.

This clonotype was detected only a few times. The J gene is TRBJ2-1, the V gene TRBV27, with 9 bases lining up with TRBD1. The CDR3 sequence is 16 residues long. Germline V gene sequence: CDR1 MNHEY, CDR2 SMNVEV (reference sequence). V was pared by 3 bases and J by 12 bases, with 15 bases of the junction left unmatched. For the CDR3, the DNA is TGTGCCAGCAGTTTTGTCTACGGGACAGGGTTCGAGGTGCAGTTCTTC. This codes for CASSFVYGTGFEVQFF.

This clonotype was seen once. V is TRBV7-9 and J is TRBJ1-1; no definite D call. Trimming shortened V by 1 base and J by 3 bases, and 9 bases separated the two germline ends. The CDR3 is 14 residues long. Germline assignment: CDR1 SEHNR and CDR2 FQNEAQ (reference sequence). The CDR3 here is CASSLDNPYTEAFF. CDR3 DNA: TGTGCCAGCAGCTTAGACAACCCGTACACTGAAGCTTTCTTT.

The sample holds a few counts of this clonotype. This chain joins TRBV28 and TRBJ2-3; 8 nucleotides agree with TRBD2. CDR3 length: 16 amino acids. The junction had 6 bases not matched to a gene; V was cut back by 3 bases and J by 1 base. CDR1 MDHEN and CDR2 SYDVKM come from the germline V gene. The CDR3 nucleotides are TGTGCCAGCAGTTTGCAGGGACTAGGACGCACAGATACGCAGTATTTT. Residues: CASSLQGLGRTDTQYF. Looking up the rest from reference TRBV28 and TRBJ2-3 gives the full variable domain: DVKVTQSSRYLVKRTGEKVFLECVQDMDHENMFWYRQDPGLGLRLIYFSYDVKMKEKGDIPEGYSVSREKKERFSLILESASTNQTSMYLCASSLQGLGRTDTQYFGPGTRLTVL.

A few counts support this clonotype. The genes are TRBV6-1 and TRBJ2-7; 13 bases align to TRBD2. The trim removed 6 bases at V and 5 bases at J, leaving 4 bases unmatched. CDR3 size: 14 residues. Germline V gene sequence: CDR1 MNHNS, CDR2 SASEGT. The CDR3 DNA sequence: TGTGCCAGCAGGGATGGACTAGCGGGGGACGAGCAGTACTTC. Protein product: CASRDGLAGDEQYF.